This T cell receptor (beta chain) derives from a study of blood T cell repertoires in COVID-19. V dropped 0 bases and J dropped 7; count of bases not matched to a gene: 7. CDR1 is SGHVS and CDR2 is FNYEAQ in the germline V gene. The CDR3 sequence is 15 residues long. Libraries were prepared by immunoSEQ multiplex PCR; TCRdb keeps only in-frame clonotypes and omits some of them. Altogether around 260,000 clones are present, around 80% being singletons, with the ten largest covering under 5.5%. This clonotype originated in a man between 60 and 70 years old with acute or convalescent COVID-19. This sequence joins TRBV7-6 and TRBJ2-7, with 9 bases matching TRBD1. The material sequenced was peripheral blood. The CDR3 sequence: CASSLAGGTGREQYF. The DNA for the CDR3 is TGTGCCAGCAGCTTAGCGGGGGGGACAGGGAGGGAGCAGTACTTC.